These T cell receptor beta chains were read from a single sample in a study of cytomegalovirus exposure and HLA in healthy donors. TCRdb's copy holds only in-frame clones and misses some; the assay was immunoSEQ multiplex PCR. This table has about 82,000 clones, approximately 69% appearing once. Sample: PBMCs. These receptors were obtained from a woman aged 50 to 60 in good health and CMV-seropositive. The CDR3 runs from the conserved cysteine through the conserved F or W. A clone size is listed for some rows: how often the clone was seen (once, few, many), or a class if it is expanded.

size	V	J	length	CDR3
few	TRBV12-2	TRBJ1-2	16	CASRFNRGQVRNGYTF
NA	TRBV19	TRBJ2-3	14	CASSTTPGQDKQYF
once	TRBV30	TRBJ1-3	14	CAWGRGTSGNTIYF
NA	TRBV6-1	TRBJ1-1	13	CASSGGGLTEAFF
NA	TRBV27	TRBJ1-6	15	CASSLSRSYNSPLHF
once	TRBV7-2	TRBJ1-1	15	CASTPDRETNTEAFF
NA	TRBV5-1	TRBJ1-1	15	CASSLVDSMNTEAFF
NA	TRBV28	TRBJ2-2	19	CASSLGGLAGFANTGELFF
NA	TRBV28	TRBJ2-5	12	CAAGDRGETQYF
NA	TRBV6-1	TRBJ1-5	13	CASRRNLNQPQHF
NA	TRBV9	TRBJ2-3	16	CASSVVGSGGTDTQYF
NA	TRBV7-2	TRBJ2-7	17	CASSLEGQGAPIYEQYF
NA	TRBV6-5	TRBJ2-6	15	CASSLQATGANVLTF
NA	TRBV6-6	TRBJ1-1	14	CASRGTGGGTEAFF
NA	TRBV19	TRBJ1-1	13	CASREVREPEAFF
few	TRBV4-1	TRBJ1-4	17	CASSQGTRTGGNEKLFF
NA	TRBV25-1	TRBJ2-5	13	CASSEGGGETQYF
once	TRBV18	TRBJ2-3	12	CASSPSTDTQYF
NA	TRBV28	TRBJ2-3	16	CASSWGRGGRSDTQYF
NA	TRBV7-9	TRBJ1-6	14	CASSLSSYNSPLHF
NA	TRBV6-5	TRBJ2-3	15	CASSYQGMGTDTQYF
NA	TRBV30	TRBJ2-3	21	CAWSVRRTSGGVSLSTDTQYF
few	TRBV28	TRBJ2-3	14	CASIERGGTDTQYF
few	TRBV19	TRBJ2-1	14	CASSYGTVYNEQFF
few	TRBV7-9	TRBJ2-1	16	CASSPDLAGGFNEQFF
NA	TRBV28	TRBJ1-2	17	CASSLGRDTLANYGYTF